These T cell receptor beta chains were read from a single sample in a study of T-cell reconstitution after alpha-beta-depleted transplantation in children. MiXCR, run by TCRdb on the PCR reads, gives a single entry per CDR3 protein. The sample has about 400,000 distinct CDR3 sequences; approximately 20% are singletons. The sequenced sample was PBMCs from the stem cell graft donor, obtained from the stem cell graft. The receptors were sampled from a human donor who donated a stem cell graft to a child with acute myeloid leukemia. The CDR3 runs from the conserved cysteine through the conserved F or W. D genes are given only for firm matches. Rows give clone size only sometimes, using once, few, many, or a class for an expanded clone.

NA,TRBJ2-7,NA,TRBV15,TGTGCCACCAGCAGGTCGGGCGCGTTATCCTACGAGCAGTACTTC,CATSRSGALSYEQYF
NA,TRBJ2-2,NA,TRBV7-2,TGTGCCAGCAGCTTGGCAATAAGCCCCGGGGAGCTGTTTTTT,CASSLAISPGELFF
many,TRBJ1-4,NA,TRBV6-5,TGTGCCAGCAGTTACTCGGGGGGGGACGGTGAAAAACTGTTTTTT,CASSYSGGDGEKLFF
many,TRBJ2-1,TRBD1,TRBV20-1,TGCAGTGGGGACAGGGGGCGATACAATGAGCAGTTCTTC,CSGDRGRYNEQFF
NA,TRBJ2-2,TRBD2,TRBV24-1,TGTGCCACCAGTGAACCGGGACTAGCGGGAGGGATGAACACCGGGGAGCTGTTTTTT,CATSEPGLAGGMNTGELFF
NA,TRBJ2-7,NA,TRBV7-6,TGTGCCAGCAGCTTAGATGGGGGACACGAGTTTAAGCAGTACTTC,CASSLDGGHEFKQYF
NA,TRBJ1-6,TRBD1,TRBV5-1,TGCGCCAGCAGCTCCGGACAGGGCTATAATTCACCCCTCCACTTT,CASSSGQGYNSPLHF
NA,TRBJ1-1,NA,TRBV20-1,TGCAGTGCTAGAGATCTCAAGGGGACGGGACTTAGGGCTTTCTTT,CSARDLKGTGLRAFF
NA,TRBJ2-7,TRBD2,TRBV7-8,TGTGCCAGCAGCTTAGCGCGGAGCGGGAGGGTCGACGAGCAGTACTTC,CASSLARSGRVDEQYF
few,TRBJ2-5,NA,TRBV5-4,TGTGCCAGCAGCTTGGAGGGTGGGCCTACCCAGACCCAGTACTTC,CASSLEGGPTQTQYF
few,TRBJ2-1,TRBD2,TRBV18,TGTGCCAGCTCACCTTCGACTAGCTCGATTGAGCAGTTCTTC,CASSPSTSSIEQFF
NA,TRBJ2-7,NA,TRBV4-1,TGCGCCAGCAGCCAAGAGGGGAGCTACGAGCAGTACTTC,CASSQEGSYEQYF
many,TRBJ1-1,NA,TRBV5-1,TGCGCCAGCAGCTCACGTTCTTCAATGAACACTGAAGCTTTCTTT,CASSSRSSMNTEAFF
few,TRBJ2-7,TRBD1,TRBV20-1,TGCAGCGCTCCGGGGACAGTTTCCTACGAGCAGTACTTC,CSAPGTVSYEQYF
NA,TRBJ2-5,NA,TRBV25-1,TGTGCCAGCAGTGAATTAGAACGGGCGGTCGAGACCCAGTACTTC,CASSELERAVETQYF
many,TRBJ2-1,NA,TRBV6-4,TGTGCCAGCAGTGACTCTTGGGGCAAAGGGCAGTTCTTC,CASSDSWGKGQFF
few,TRBJ2-3,NA,TRBV5-1,TGCGCCAGCAGCTTCGGTGGCGGGAACACAGATACGCAGTATTTT,CASSFGGGNTDTQYF
few,TRBJ1-5,TRBD1,TRBV12-3/TRBV12-4,TGTGCCAGCAGGACAGGGGATAGCAATCAGCCCCAGCATTTT,CASRTGDSNQPQHF
few,TRBJ2-1,NA,TRBV29-1,TGCAGCGTTGATCGGTCCAGGGGGGCTTACAATGAGCAGTTCTTC,CSVDRSRGAYNEQFF
many,TRBJ2-7,TRBD2,TRBV20-1,TGCAGTGCTAGTCTTAGCGGGAACTACGAGCAGTACTTC,CSASLSGNYEQYF
NA,TRBJ2-7,NA,TRBV7-9,TGTGCCAGCAGCTCCCGGACGGAGCTGGTTCTCTCCGAGCAGTACTTC,CASSSRTELVLSEQYF
NA,TRBJ2-1,TRBD2,TRBV3-1,TGTGCCAGCAGCCAAGATTCACTAGCGGGAGGGATGGATGAGCAGTTCTTC,CASSQDSLAGGMDEQFF
NA,TRBJ1-1,TRBD1,TRBV20-1,TGCAGTGTCAGAGATATAAATGACAGGGTAGTCCTGAACACTGAAGCTTTCTTT,CSVRDINDRVVLNTEAFF
few,TRBJ2-2,TRBD2,TRBV10-3,TGTGCCATCAGGGGTAGCGGGAGCCTTAGCACCGGGGAGCTGTTTTTT,CAIRGSGSLSTGELFF
few,TRBJ1-6,NA,TRBV25-1,TGTGCCAGCAGAAACGGGAGAGAAAATTCACCCCTCCACTTT,CASRNGRENSPLHF
NA,TRBJ2-7,NA,TRBV10-3,TGTGCCATCACCAACTCACGGGGCGGGTTTAGGGTCTACGAGCAGTACTTC,CAITNSRGGFRVYEQYF
NA,TRBJ2-3,TRBD2,TRBV20-1,TGCAGTGCTGGGCCGGGACTAGCGGGAGCTACAGATACGCAGTATTTT,CSAGPGLAGATDTQYF
few,TRBJ2-2,NA,TRBV15,TGTGCCACCAGCAGGCACACCGGGGAGCTGTTTTTT,CATSRHTGELFF
few,TRBJ2-5,NA,TRBV5-1,TGCGCCAGCAGCTTGGATGGACAATCCGAGACCCAGTACTTC,CASSLDGQSETQYF
NA,TRBJ2-5,NA,TRBV12-3/TRBV12-4,TGTGCCAGCAGTTTAGCGGGGGGACAGAGAGAGACCCAGTACTTC,CASSLAGGQRETQYF
NA,TRBJ2-1,TRBD2,TRBV11-2,TGTGCCAGCAGCTTAATAGGACTAGCGGAGAATGAGCAGTTCTTC,CASSLIGLAENEQFF
few,TRBJ1-1,TRBD1,TRBV28,TGTGCCAGCAGCCCACCCGGGACAGTTGGCATGAACACTGAAGCTTTCTTT,CASSPPGTVGMNTEAFF
few,TRBJ2-6,NA,TRBV9,TGTGCCAGCAGCGCCCAGATCTCTGGGGCCAACGTCCTGACTTTC,CASSAQISGANVLTF
few,TRBJ1-2,NA,TRBV10-3,TGTGCCACCGCCCAGACGGATTACTATGGCTACACCTTC,CATAQTDYYGYTF
many,TRBJ2-2,NA,TRBV12-3/TRBV12-4,TGTGCCAGCGCCAGAGCCAGGCAGGCGAACACCGGGGAGCTGTTTTTT,CASARARQANTGELFF
NA,TRBJ1-1,NA,TRBV12-3/TRBV12-4,TGTGCCAGCAGTTTTTTACGGGCCTCGAACACTGAAGCTTTCTTT,CASSFLRASNTEAFF
many,TRBJ2-1,TRBD2,TRBV6-1,TGTGCCAGCGGGACTAGCGACTACAATGAGCAGTTCTTC,CASGTSDYNEQFF
few,TRBJ2-7,TRBD1,TRBV7-2,TGTGCCAGCAGCTTAGCTGCCGGGACAGGGATGGTCTACGAGCAGTACTTC,CASSLAAGTGMVYEQYF
few,TRBJ1-2,NA,TRBV29-1,TGCAGCGTTGTACCAGGTCGTGGCTACACCTTC,CSVVPGRGYTF
NA,TRBJ2-7,TRBD2,TRBV2,TGTGCCAGCAGTGAACTCTCGCGGGAGACCCCACGGCAGTACTTC,CASSELSRETPRQYF
many,TRBJ1-5,TRBD1,TRBV6-1,TGTGCCAGCAGTCGGGACAGTTCCAATCAGCCCCAGCATTTT,CASSRDSSNQPQHF
few,TRBJ2-5,NA,TRBV7-2,TGTGCCAGCAGCTTAAACAGGAATCAAGAGACCCAGTACTTC,CASSLNRNQETQYF
many,TRBJ2-7,NA,TRBV6-5,TGTGCCAGCAGTTACTCCGGGTATAGTCCCTACGAGCAGTACTTC,CASSYSGYSPYEQYF
few,TRBJ1-1,TRBD1,TRBV27,TGTGCCAGCAGTAGCATACAGGGGAAGTTGGCTTTCTTT,CASSSIQGKLAFF
many,TRBJ2-7,NA,TRBV12-3/TRBV12-4,TGTGCCAGCAGTTTAGGGACCAGTTTGGGGCAGTACTTC,CASSLGTSLGQYF
few,TRBJ2-2,NA,TRBV12-3/TRBV12-4,TGTGCCAGCAGTTCCCAATGGGGCCTTAGCACCGGGGAGCTGTTTTTT,CASSSQWGLSTGELFF
NA,TRBJ1-3,NA,TRBV21-1,TGTGCCAGCAGCAAAATCGAGAGCTCTGGAAACACCATATATTTT,CASSKIESSGNTIYF
few,TRBJ2-1,NA,TRBV6-2/TRBV6-3,TGTGCCAGCAGTCTCCCCGGCTATCACAATGAGCAGTTCTTC,CASSLPGYHNEQFF
few,TRBJ2-7,TRBD2,TRBV5-1,TGCGCCAGCAGCTACCGACTAGCGGGAACCTACGAGCAGTACTTC,CASSYRLAGTYEQYF
many,TRBJ2-7,TRBD2,TRBV10-3,TGTGCCATCAGCGAAGTAGCGGGAGTTATTACATACGAGCAGTACTTC,CAISEVAGVITYEQYF
few,TRBJ2-1,TRBD2,TRBV4-1,TGCGCCAGCAGCCAGGGGGGGGGACCAGATGAGCAGTTCTTC,CASSQGGGPDEQFF
few,TRBJ1-1,TRBD1,TRBV4-1,TGCGCCAGCAGCCGAAGAGGGACAGAGGACACTGAAGCTTTCTTT,CASSRRGTEDTEAFF
few,TRBJ2-5,NA,TRBV6-1,TGTGCCAGCAGGAATCCTCGAGGACAAGAGACCCAGTACTTC,CASRNPRGQETQYF
few,TRBJ2-3,NA,TRBV5-1,TGCGCCAGCAGCCCCACCCCCCGGACAGTAGTGTCCACAGATACGCAGTATTTT,CASSPTPRTVVSTDTQYF
NA,TRBJ2-3,TRBD1,TRBV28,TGTGCCAGCAGCCGGACAGGGGAGGGAGATACGCAGTATTTT,CASSRTGEGDTQYF
few,TRBJ2-1,TRBD2,TRBV29-1,TGCAGCGTTGAGGGGGCACTAGCGGGATTTGAGCAGTTCTTC,CSVEGALAGFEQFF
few,TRBJ2-2,TRBD1,TRBV7-6,TGTGCCAGCAGCTTAGTGGGACAGGGAACCGGGGAGCTGTTTTTT,CASSLVGQGTGELFF
NA,TRBJ2-7,NA,TRBV28,TGTGCCAGCAGTTCCCCTGAGGAAAGGGCCTACGAGCAGTACTTC,CASSSPEERAYEQYF